Following are 22 T cell receptor beta chains from one sample sequenced in a study of T-cell reconstitution after alpha-beta-depleted transplantation in children. Unique molecular identifiers were incorporated during preparation of the TCRbeta library. Each CDR3 protein is one row after TCRdb ran MiXCR on the PCR reads. This sample has about 980,000 distinct CDR3 sequences, with about 29% found just once. The source material was PBMCs, mostly from graft donor cells, sampled 360 days after TCRalphabeta/CD19-depleted stem cell transplant. These receptors all stem from a boy in the first two years of life who had a stem cell transplant for SCID, so the T cells may come from the graft donor.

CDR3 in amino acids: CASSLQMAKGMNTEAFF. The CDR3 nucleotides are TGTGCCAGCAGCCTCCAAATGGCGAAGGGAATGAACACTGAAGCTTTCTTT. The rearrangement uses TRBV7-6 and TRBJ1-1; D remains unclear. From germline, CDR1 is SGHVS and CDR2 FNYEAQ. The CDR3 runs 17 residues. V lost 5 bases and J lost 0, with 19 bases in between. The entire variable domain, with the rest obtained from reference TRBV7-6 and TRBJ1-1, is as follows: GAGVSQSPRYKVTKRGQDVALRCDPISGHVSLYWYRQALGQGPEFLTYFNYEAQQDKSGLPNDRFSAERPEGSISTLTIQRTEQRDSAMYRCASSLQMAKGMNTEAFFGQGTRLTVV.

This clonotype was seen only a few times. The chain has TRBV12-3 or TRBV12-4 and TRBJ2-1; D not certain. V dropped 5 bases and J dropped 5 bases, with 13 bases sitting between them. This CDR3 has 14 residues. The chain's CDR3 is CASSPALGHNEQFF. The CDR3 coding sequence is TGTGCCAGCAGTCCGGCCTTGGGCCACAATGAGCAGTTCTTC.

Only a few counts were recorded for this clonotype. The gene calls are TRBV10-2 and TRBJ1-2; TRBD1 aligns across 12 bases. This CDR3 has 15 amino acids. V lost 10 bases, J lost 7 bases, and 13 bases stayed unmatched. CDR1 and CDR2 (germline): WSHSY, SAAADI. The CDR3 spells CATVDSGTGGSGYTF. CDR3 nucleotide sequence: TGCGCCACGGTTGATTCCGGGACAGGGGGCTCTGGCTACACCTTC.

The chain employs TRBV4-1 and TRBJ2-2; maybe TRBD1 (7 bases). The CDR3 spans 16 residues. The ends were cut back, 4 bases at V and 4 bases at J, with 16 bases in the middle. CDR1 is MGHRA, CDR2 YSYEKL, per germline. CDR3 sequence: CASSPSGGTGTGELFF. DNA for the CDR3: TGCGCCAGCAGCCCCTCAGGGGGGACGGGCACCGGGGAGCTGTTTTTT.

V and J are TRBV6-1 and TRBJ1-5; a possible D gene is TRBD1 (6 bases). Germline CDR1 and CDR2: MNHNS and SASEGT. CDR3 length equals 15 residues. V shed 4 bases and J shed 10 bases, with 20 bases lying between them. The CDR3 region has the DNA TGTGCCAGCAGTGGACAGGCTCAGGCTTCAAGCCCCCAGCATTTT. Translating it yields CASSGQAQASSPQHF.

As DNA, the CDR3 is TGTGCCAGCAGTAGCGGACCGCCTAGCACAGATACGCAGTATTTT. Residues: CASSSGPPSTDTQYF. The chain combines TRBV12-3 or TRBV12-4 with TRBJ2-3; TRBD2 is a possible D gene (5 bases). CDR3 size: 15 residues. With 5 bases removed from V and 0 bases from J, the gap between germline ends came to 12 bases.

The CDR3 sequence: CASSSSLALASDTQYF. The CDR3 DNA reads as TGCGCCAGCAGTAGTTCTTTGGCATTAGCGTCAGATACGCAGTATTTT. This chain uses TRBV5-1 with TRBJ2-3, with a weak D call TRBD2 (5 bases). CDR3 length equals 16 residues. V gave up 5 bases and J gave up 4 bases, with 20 bases separating them. CDR1 and CDR2 (germline): SGHRS, YFSETQ. Variable domain in full (rest from reference TRBV5-1 and TRBJ2-3): KAGVTQTPRYLIKTRGQQVTLSCSPISGHRSVSWYQQTPGQGLQFLFEYFSETQRNKGNFPGRFSGRQFSNSRSEMNVSTLELGDSALYLCASSSSLALASDTQYFGPGTRLTVL.

V and J are TRBV20-1 and TRBJ1-3; 11 bases fit TRBD1. With 1 base clipped from V and 4 bases from J, the junction kept 3 bases outside the gene matches. Looked up from germline, CDR1 is DFQATT and CDR2 is SNEGSKA (reference sequence). The CDR3 is 15 amino acids. The CDR3 loop reads CSARVGQGAGNTIYF. In DNA, the CDR3 is TGCAGTGCTAGAGTTGGACAGGGGGCGGGAAACACCATATATTTT.

This chain joins TRBV27 and TRBJ1-4; maybe TRBD1 (6 bases). Trimming took off 0 bases at V and 5 bases at J, with 19 bases between the two ends. The CDR3 is 18 amino acids. Germline CDR1 reads MNHEY; CDR2 reads SMNVEV (reference sequence). This CDR3 is CASSLSKRGGGGNEKLFF. The CDR3 region has the DNA TGTGCCAGCAGTTTATCGAAGCGGGGTGGAGGGGGAAATGAAAAACTGTTTTTT.

V gene TRBV7-9 combines with J gene TRBJ2-1, with D uncertain. The CDR3 is made up of 13 amino acids. Trimming took off 5 bases at V and 10 bases at J, with 15 bases between the two ends. Germline V lookup: CDR1 SEHNR, CDR2 FQNEAQ (reference sequence). CDR3 bases: TGTGCCAGCAGCCTCCACCTCTTAGGGGAGCAGTTCTTC. Protein: CASSLHLLGEQFF.

This rearrangement joins TRBV20-1 to TRBJ2-5; D gene uncertain. The V end was cut by 0 bases, the J end by 2 bases, with 13 bases between. The CDR3 has 15 amino acids. Germline loops: CDR1 DFQATT, CDR2 SNEGSKA (reference sequence). The CDR3 region is CSARDWSRLQETQYF. CDR3 bases: TGCAGTGCTAGAGATTGGAGTAGGCTACAAGAGACCCAGTACTTC.

The chain employs TRBV10-2 and TRBJ2-7; D is perhaps TRBD2 (5 bases). The CDR3 is 16 amino acids. V was trimmed by 6 bases and J by 0 bases, leaving 18 bases between them. Germline CDR1 and CDR2: WSHSY and SAAADI. The CDR3 spells CASRERPVASSYEQYF. For the CDR3, the DNA is TGCGCCAGCAGGGAGCGGCCTGTAGCGAGCTCCTACGAGCAGTACTTC.

This clonotype was seen a few times. This chain joins TRBV4-1 and TRBJ2-7; D not resolved. Trimming stripped 2 bases from V and 3 bases from J, with 17 bases between. CDR1 and CDR2 (germline): MGHRA, YSYEKL. This CDR3 comprises 16 residues. The CDR3, as DNA: TGCGCCAGCAGCCAACCCCCTTTTCGAAGAGGCTACGAGCAGTACTTC. Residues: CASSQPPFRRGYEQYF.

This clonotype was counted only a few times. V usage is TRBV4-1 and J usage is TRBJ1-1, with a weak D call TRBD1 (5 bases). The CDR3 is 15 amino acids. Germline V gene lookup returns CDR1 MGHRA and CDR2 YSYEKL. V gave up 3 bases and J gave up 3 bases, with 14 bases separating them. The CDR3 sequence is CASSHERGRYTEAFF. The CDR3 DNA sequence: TGCGCCAGCAGCCATGAGAGGGGACGGTACACTGAAGCTTTCTTT.

The rearrangement uses TRBV6-1 and TRBJ1-1; maybe TRBD1 (6 bases). Trimming took 3 bases from V and 4 from J, leaving 12 bases between them. In germline, CDR1 is MNHNS, CDR2 SASEGT. This CDR3 is built from 14 residues. The DNA of the CDR3 is TGTGCCAGCAGTGAGCACAGGGCGGGCACTGAAGCTTTCTTT. It yields the protein CASSEHRAGTEAFF.

The chain couples TRBV7-9 to TRBJ2-1; perhaps D is TRBD1 or TRBD2 (6 bases each). Germline loops: CDR1 SEHNR, CDR2 FQNEAQ (reference sequence). The CDR3 is made up of 14 amino acids. Between the trimmed V and J ends, which lost 6 bases and 4 bases, there was a span of 13 bases. CDR3 region: CASSPKGGYNEQFF. The CDR3 DNA sequence: TGTGCCAGCAGTCCCAAAGGGGGGTACAATGAGCAGTTCTTC.

J is TRBJ2-5 and V is TRBV9; D is uncertain. Germline CDR1 SGDLS, CDR2 YYNGEE. This CDR3 is built from 14 residues. With 4 bases removed from V and 2 bases from J, the gap between germline ends came to 12 bases. The CDR3 coding sequence is TGTGCCAGCAGCCCATGGGCGGATCAAGAGACCCAGTACTTC. Its translation is CASSPWADQETQYF.

Only a few counts were recorded for this clonotype. The chain has TRBV28 and TRBJ2-7, with 8 bases that match TRBD1. The germline V gene has CDR1 MDHEN and CDR2 SYDVKM. The CDR3 length is 13 residues. Trimming removed 8 bases from V and 4 bases from J; junction bases left unmatched: 7. CDR3 protein: CASSRDRLYEQYF. CDR3 sequence (DNA): TGTGCCAGCTCCCGGGACAGGCTGTACGAGCAGTACTTC.

This clonotype was recorded a few times. The CDR3, as DNA: TGTGCCACCAGCAGAGTAAAGGAGCGGGAGCAGTACTTC. Its protein is CATSRVKEREQYF. This sequence joins TRBV15 and TRBJ2-7, with a tentative D call TRBD2 (5 bases). The CDR3 runs to 13 residues. V shed 1 base and J shed 7 bases, with 11 bases lying between them. CDR1 is LNHNV, CDR2 YYDKDF, per germline (reference sequence).

This clonotype is a singleton in its sample. The rearrangement links TRBV2 to TRBJ1-2; D gene unclear. The V end was cut by 3 bases, the J end by 4 bases, with 12 bases between. The CDR3 has 14 residues. Germline V gene sequence: CDR1 SNHLY, CDR2 FYNNEI. CDR3 DNA: TGTGCCAGCAGTGATATTGTGACAAGCTATGGCTACACCTTC. This gives the protein CASSDIVTSYGYTF.

CDR3 amino acids: CASSLDLIDRGYTF. DNA of the CDR3: TGTGCCAGCAGCTTAGATCTAATAGACCGTGGCTACACCTTC. The chain joins TRBV7-2 to TRBJ1-2; D gene unclear. There are 14 residues in the CDR3. Germline V gene data show CDR1 as SGHTA and CDR2 as FQGNSA. V lost 1 base, J lost 7 bases, and 13 bases lay in between.

This rearrangement joins TRBV20-1 to TRBJ1-4; 7 positions agree with TRBD1. The CDR3 length is 14 residues. Germline V gene data show CDR1 as DFQATT and CDR2 as SNEGSKA (reference sequence). V dropped 1 base and J dropped 7; count of bases not matched to a gene: 6. The CDR3 is CSARADRDGEKLFF. CDR3 in DNA: TGCAGTGCTAGAGCCGACAGGGATGGTGAAAAACTGTTTTTT.